Listed here are 29 T cell receptor beta chains from one sample, sequenced in a study of OX40 agonist ivuxolimab in advanced cancers. Repertoires were generated with immunoSEQ multiplex PCR, while TCRdb's copy carries only in-frame clones and drops some. The sample yields some 57,000 clones, 80% to 95% seen once. The specimen was CD4+ or CD8+ T cells sorted from blood, collected in a trial of the OX40 agonist ivuxolimab. The receptors come from an adult with an advanced solid tumor such as melanoma, head and neck, liver or kidney cancer.

CDR3 DNA sequence: TGTGCCAGCAGCCAGGGACTAGCGAGCGCCTACGAGCAGTACGTC. Translation gives CASSQGLASAYEQYV. The genes are TRBV5-4 and TRBJ2-7; TRBD2 agrees at 10 bases. The CDR3 is made up of 15 amino acids. The V gene end was trimmed by 4 bases and the J gene end by 2 bases; junction bases not matched to a gene: 6. Germline CDR1 is SGHNT and CDR2 is YYREEE (reference sequence).

The chain recombines TRBV9 with TRBJ2-3; D possibly matches TRBD1 or TRBD2 (5 bases each). There are 15 residues in the CDR3. Trimming pared 4 bases from V and 5 bases from J, leaving 17 bases between. Germline V gene sequence: CDR1 SGDLS, CDR2 YYNGEE. CDR3 region: CASSIYGIGGDTQYF. The CDR3 DNA reads TGTGCCAGCAGCATCTACGGGATTGGGGGAGATACGCAGTATTTT.

The V gene is TRBV30, the J gene TRBJ2-4; D remains ambiguous. The CDR3 sequence is 13 residues long. Germline-derived CDR1 and CDR2 are GTSNPN and SVGIG (reference sequence). Trimming stripped 0 bases from V and 6 bases from J, with 9 bases between. The CDR3 DNA sequence: TGTGCCTGGAGTGTCGATTGGAGAAACATTCAGTACTTC. Amino acids: CAWSVDWRNIQYF.

The chain is built from TRBV4-2 and TRBJ2-3; 11 nucleotides agree with TRBD1. The V and J ends lost 5 bases and 3 bases, in that order; junction bases with no gene match: 4. This CDR3 is 15 amino acids long. Germline V CDR1 and CDR2: LGHNA, YNFKEQ. Here the CDR3 DNA reads TGTGCCAGCAGCTACGGGACAGGGGGAACAGATACGCAGTATTTT. This codes for CASSYGTGGTDTQYF.

This chain joins TRBV4-3 and TRBJ1-5, with 8 bases aligning to TRBD1. From germline, CDR1 is LGHNA and CDR2 YSLEER. The CDR3 is made up of 15 amino acids. V lost 0 bases and J lost 6; bases outside the gene matches: 4. CDR3 region: CASSQDAGGFQPQHF. As DNA, the CDR3 is TGCGCCAGCAGCCAAGATGCAGGGGGCTTTCAGCCCCAGCATTTT.

This chain joins TRBV4-3 and TRBJ1-5; D might be TRBD1 (5 bases). V dropped 0 bases and J dropped 4 bases, with 13 bases sitting between them. The germline gives CDR1 LGHNA, CDR2 YSLEER. This CDR3 comprises 16 residues. Here the CDR3 reads CASSQETGLTNQPQHF. In nucleotides, the CDR3 is TGCGCCAGCAGCCAAGAAACGGGACTAACTAATCAGCCCCAGCATTTT.

The J gene is TRBJ2-3, the V gene TRBV6-5; D ambiguous. The CDR3 is 14 residues long. Germline loops: CDR1 MNHEY, CDR2 SVGAGI. Trimming shortened V by 0 bases and J by 3 bases, and 7 bases separated the two germline ends. CDR3 residues: CASSYSWDTDTQYF. CDR3 nucleotides: TGTGCCAGCAGTTACTCGTGGGATACAGATACGCAGTATTTT.

The J gene is TRBJ2-1, the V gene TRBV6-1; D gene uncertain. Per the germline V gene, CDR1 is MNHNS and CDR2 is SASEGT. The V and J ends lost 0 bases and 7 bases respectively, with 4 bases between them. The CDR3 runs to 12 residues. For the CDR3, the DNA is TGTGCCAGCAGTGAAGCGGTGAATGAGCAGTTCTTC. Residues: CASSEAVNEQFF.

The genes are TRBV4-1 and TRBJ1-1, with D perhaps TRBD1 (5 bases). Germline CDR1 and CDR2: MGHRA and YSYEKL. The CDR3 covers 13 residues. V was clipped by 2 bases and J by 12 bases, with 16 bases between them. The CDR3 here is CASSQREGIETFF. In DNA, the CDR3 is TGCGCCAGCAGCCAAAGAGAGGGGATAGAAACTTTCTTT.

V and J are TRBV6-5 and TRBJ1-6, with 9 nucleotides matching TRBD1. Germline lookup yields CDR1 MNHEY and CDR2 SVGAGI. There are 15 residues in the CDR3. The V gene end was trimmed by 4 bases and the J gene end by 6 bases; junction bases not matched to a gene: 4. The CDR3 region is CASSSGQGFNSPLHF. CDR3 coding DNA: TGTGCCAGCAGTTCGGGACAGGGCTTTAATTCACCCCTCCACTTT.

This rearrangement joins TRBV12-5 to TRBJ1-1; D is unresolved. CDR1 is LGHNT and CDR2 is FRNRAP in the germline V gene. The CDR3 length is 13 residues. V gave up 6 bases and J gave up 6 bases, with 14 bases separating them. The CDR3 sequence: CASGGGEHAEAFF. CDR3 bases: TGTGCTAGTGGGGGCGGGGAACACGCTGAAGCTTTCTTT.

The chain joins TRBV27 to TRBJ2-1; a weak D match, TRBD1 (6 bases). From germline, CDR1 is MNHEY and CDR2 SMNVEV (reference sequence). Deletions cut 6 bases from V and 7 bases from J, with 13 bases between. The CDR3 sequence is 13 residues long. The CDR3 nucleotides read TGTGCCAGCAGCACAAATAGGGGGAATGAGCAGTTCTTC. Its protein is CASSTNRGNEQFF.

This clone was seen only once. J is TRBJ2-3 and V is TRBV27; D gene uncertain. Germline V gene lookup returns CDR1 MNHEY and CDR2 SMNVEV (reference sequence). V was shortened by 2 bases and J by 7 bases, with 10 bases between the two germline ends. CDR3 length: 13 amino acids. CDR3 amino acids: CASSLALPHTQYF. CDR3 sequence (DNA): TGTGCCAGCAGTTTAGCGCTCCCTCATACGCAGTATTTT.

V is TRBV15 and J is TRBJ2-2; D is unresolved. Looked up from germline, CDR1 is LNHNV and CDR2 is YYDKDF (reference sequence). The CDR3 runs 13 residues. Between the trimmed V and J ends, which lost 6 bases and 5 bases, there was a span of 10 bases. CDR3 protein: CATRGSGTGELFF. CDR3 DNA sequence: TGTGCCACCAGGGGATCCGGAACCGGGGAGCTGTTTTTT.

V gene TRBV9 combines with J gene TRBJ2-2, with D possibly matching TRBD2 (6 bases). From germline, CDR1 is SGDLS and CDR2 YYNGEE. The CDR3 totals 14 residues. Trimming cost V 3 bases and J 4 bases, with 10 bases left between them. The CDR3 spells CASSAGGRTGELFF. The CDR3 coding sequence is TGTGCCAGCAGCGCCGGAGGGCGCACCGGGGAGCTGTTTTTT.

Of note for this clone: Other nucleotide sequences from this sample produce the same CDR3. The chain recombines TRBV20-1 with TRBJ1-2; D is undetermined. CDR3 length equals 10 residues. Germline lookup yields CDR1 DFQATT and CDR2 SNEGSKA (reference sequence). Deletions cut 6 bases from V and 3 bases from J, with 5 bases between. DNA of the CDR3: TGCAGTGCCCCGGACTATGGCTACACCTTC. Encoded protein: CSAPDYGYTF.

The rearrangement joins TRBV28 to TRBJ2-3; TRBD2 matches 11 bases. The germline CDR1 and CDR2 sequences are MDHEN and SYDVKM. The CDR3 extends over 16 amino acids. The V and J ends lost 6 bases and 5 bases, in that order; junction bases with no gene match: 10. The CDR3 here is CASSPRTSGFLDTQYF. In DNA form, the CDR3 reads TGTGCCAGCAGCCCCAGGACTAGCGGGTTTTTAGATACGCAGTATTTT.

As regards this clone: This sample also contains other DNA sequences that code for the same CDR3. The rearrangement uses TRBV19 and TRBJ1-5; no definite D call. Trimming removed 1 base from V and 0 bases from J, with 7 bases in between. The CDR3 extends over 15 amino acids. Germline CDR1 and CDR2: LNHDA and SQIVND (reference sequence). CDR3 in amino acids: CASSIAAYSNQPQHF. DNA of the CDR3: TGTGCCAGTAGTATAGCAGCCTATAGCAATCAGCCCCAGCATTTT. The complete variable domain, with remaining parts taken from reference TRBV19 and TRBJ1-5, reads DGGITQSPKYLFRKEGQNVTLSCEQNLNHDAMYWYRQDPGQGLRLIYYSQIVNDFQKGDIAEGYSVSREKKESFPLTVTSAQKNPTAFYLCASSIAAYSNQPQHFGDGTRLSIL.

The chain combines TRBV7-6 with TRBJ2-3; D gene unclear. This CDR3 is built from 12 residues. Germline lookup yields CDR1 SGHVS and CDR2 FNYEAQ. The V end was cut by 1 base, the J end by 3 bases, with 2 bases between. The CDR3 DNA reads TGTGCCAGCAGCTTAGGTACAGATACGCAGTATTTT. It codes for CASSLGTDTQYF.

The chain combines TRBV6-1 with TRBJ2-7; D may correspond to TRBD1 or TRBD2 (5 bases each). Germline V gives CDR1 MNHNS, CDR2 SASEGT. V lost 9 bases to trimming and J lost 7 bases, with 25 bases between them. The CDR3 totals 15 residues. The CDR3 sequence is CASSLPPGAPGEQYV. The CDR3 DNA sequence: TGTGCCAGTTCCCTCCCTCCCGGGGCCCCCGGGGAGCAGTACGTC.

A word on this clone: Within the sample, other DNA sequences also encode this same CDR3. The chain couples TRBV6-5 to TRBJ1-5; TRBD1 agrees at 7 bases. Germline-derived CDR1 and CDR2 are MNHEY and SVGAGI. V shed 6 bases and J 2 bases; nucleotides not matched to a gene: 4. The CDR3 spans 14 residues. The DNA of the CDR3 is TGTGCCAGCAGCAACAGGGGAGGCAATCAGCCCCAGCATTTT. Protein: CASSNRGGNQPQHF.

The chain carries TRBV4-2 and TRBJ2-3; D is possibly TRBD1 or TRBD2 (5 bases each). Looked up from germline, CDR1 is LGHNA and CDR2 is YNFKEQ. The ends were cut back, 3 bases at V and 5 bases at J, with 24 bases in the middle. This CDR3 spans 18 amino acids. CDR3 nucleotides: TGTGCCAGCAGCCAGGCTTTCGGGTGGGGGTTATTGAGAGATACGCAGTATTTT. Encoded protein: CASSQAFGWGLLRDTQYF.

The CDR3 protein is CASSFPDSYYGYTF. The CDR3 DNA reads as TGTGCCAGCAGTTTTCCCGACAGTTACTATGGCTACACCTTC. The gene calls are TRBV28 and TRBJ1-2; tentatively, D is TRBD1 (5 bases). Trimming pared 3 bases from V and 3 bases from J, leaving 11 bases between. The germline gives CDR1 MDHEN, CDR2 SYDVKM. This CDR3 comprises 14 residues.

The gene calls are TRBV5-4 and TRBJ2-7; maybe TRBD2 (6 bases). Trimming took off 0 bases at V and 6 bases at J, with 16 bases between the two ends. Germline assignment: CDR1 SGHNT and CDR2 YYREEE (reference sequence). CDR3 length: 15 amino acids. Here the CDR3 DNA reads TGTGCCAGCAGCTTGGTATCCTCGGGAGCCCCCGAGCAGTACTTC. Its protein product is CASSLVSSGAPEQYF. The whole variable domain, filled in from reference TRBV5-4 and TRBJ2-7, reads ETGVTQSPTHLIKTRGQQVTLRCSSQSGHNTVSWYQQALGQGPQFIFQYYREEENGRGNFPPRFSGLQFPNYSSELNVNALELDDSALYLCASSLVSSGAPEQYFGPGTRLTVT.

The chain links TRBV7-9 to TRBJ2-1; a weak D match, TRBD2 (6 bases). There are 15 residues in the CDR3. Between the trimmed V and J ends, which lost 1 base and 3 bases, there was a span of 10 bases. Germline V gene data show CDR1 as SEHNR and CDR2 as FQNEAQ (reference sequence). For the CDR3, the DNA is TGTGCCAGCAGCTTAGATAGCGGACTCTACAATGAGCAGTTCTTC. It encodes CASSLDSGLYNEQFF.

This chain uses TRBV6-6 with TRBJ1-1; D is perhaps TRBD1 (6 bases). Looked up from germline, CDR1 is MNHNY and CDR2 is SVGAGI (reference sequence). V dropped 5 bases and J dropped 4 bases, with 11 bases sitting between them. This CDR3 has 13 amino acids. The CDR3 here is CASSTGRVTEAFF. CDR3 DNA sequence: TGTGCCAGCAGTACAGGGAGAGTCACTGAAGCTTTCTTT.

The chain has TRBV7-9 and TRBJ2-7; 10 bases are shared with TRBD2. The V gene end was trimmed by 5 bases and the J gene end by 4 bases; junction bases not matched to a gene: 8. CDR3 length: 15 amino acids. Germline loops: CDR1 SEHNR, CDR2 FQNEAQ (reference sequence). CDR3 DNA sequence: TGTGCCAGCAGCCCGTCCGGGACTAGCGTGTACGAGCAGTACTTC. Its protein is CASSPSGTSVYEQYF.

V is TRBV6-1 and J is TRBJ2-1; D perhaps matches TRBD1 (6 bases). The CDR3 extends over 15 amino acids. Germline CDR1 and CDR2: MNHNS and SASEGT. Between the trimmed V and J ends, which lost 6 bases and 4 bases, there was a span of 16 bases. As DNA, the CDR3 is TGTGCCAGCAGACCGTACAGGGATGGGTACAATGAGCAGTTCTTC. Its translation is CASRPYRDGYNEQFF.

The rearrangement joins TRBV29-1 to TRBJ2-1, with D hard to call. The CDR3 loop spans 11 amino acids. The V gene's germline CDR1 is SQVTM and CDR2 ANQGSEA. Trimming took off 7 bases at V and 4 bases at J, with 8 bases between the two ends. This chain's CDR3 is CSAFGYNEQFF. DNA of the CDR3: TGCAGCGCCTTTGGTTACAATGAGCAGTTCTTC.